These T cell receptor beta chains were read from a single sample in a study of blood T cell repertoires in COVID-19. Method: immunoSEQ multiplex PCR; TCRdb's copy keeps in-frame clones and lacks some. The sample shows around 180,000 clones, roughly 78% of them seen only once. The sample consisted of peripheral blood. The source of these receptors is a man aged 65 to 79 with active or convalescent COVID-19. CDR3s include the opening cysteine and the closing phenylalanine or tryptophan. The D gene is left open where the match is weak. Part of the rows lack a size; the others show once, few, many or a class for expanded clones.

NA	TRBJ1-2	TRBD1	TRBV6-5	CASSLGQFFYYGYTF	TGTGCCAGCAGCCTGGGACAGTTTTTCTACTATGGCTACACCTTC
NA	TRBJ2-5	NA	TRBV2	CASSEQGGSQETQYF	TGTGCCAGCAGTGAGCAGGGGGGTTCTCAAGAGACCCAGTACTTC
many	TRBJ1-2	TRBD1	TRBV9	CASSVGGTGDGYGYTF	TGTGCCAGCAGCGTAGGGGGGACAGGGGATGGCTATGGCTACACCTTC
NA	TRBJ1-6	NA	TRBV18	CASSPEQISSYNSPLHF	TGTGCCAGCTCACCTGAACAGATTAGCTCCTATAATTCACCCCTCCACTTT
NA	TRBJ1-2	NA	TRBV14	CASSQDLWQGNYGYTF	TGTGCCAGCAGCCAAGATCTGTGGCAGGGAAACTATGGCTACACCTTC
NA	TRBJ2-3	NA	TRBV9	CASSSLDLGAPTDTQYF	TGTGCCAGCAGCTCCTTGGACCTAGGGGCACCTACAGATACGCAGTATTTT
NA	TRBJ1-5	NA	TRBV6-6	CASSYPGGNQPQHF	TGTGCCAGCAGTTACCCGGGGGGGAATCAGCCCCAGCATTTT
NA	TRBJ2-6	NA	TRBV19	CASSPLSSGANVLTF	TGTGCCAGTAGTCCCCTGTCTTCTGGGGCCAACGTCCTGACTTTC
NA	TRBJ2-3	NA	TRBV6-5	CASSWTWKADTQYF	TGTGCCAGCAGTTGGACTTGGAAAGCGGATACGCAGTATTTT
NA	TRBJ2-2	NA	TRBV7-2	CASSFYEGPNTGELFF	TGTGCCAGCAGCTTCTATGAGGGCCCGAACACCGGGGAGCTGTTTTTT
NA	TRBJ2-3	TRBD2	TRBV29-1	CSFSGTSTDTQYF	TGCAGCTTTAGCGGGACGAGCACAGATACGCAGTATTTT
NA	TRBJ2-3	NA	TRBV19	CASGELTSTDTQYF	TGTGCCAGTGGAGAATTGACTAGCACAGATACGCAGTATTTT
NA	TRBJ1-5	NA	TRBV5-5	CASSPGTEGSNQPQHF	TGTGCCAGCAGCCCGGGCACGGAGGGGAGCAATCAGCCCCAGCATTTT
NA	TRBJ2-3	NA	TRBV7-2	CASSFNLAPDTQYF	TGTGCCAGCAGCTTTAATCTAGCACCAGATACGCAGTATTTT
once	TRBJ2-1	TRBD1	TRBV6-5	CASGTGNYNEQFF	TGTGCCAGCGGGACAGGGAACTACAATGAGCAGTTCTTC
NA	TRBJ1-2	NA	TRBV27	CASSSVRGNYGYTF	TGTGCCAGCAGTTCTGTCAGGGGTAACTATGGCTACACCTTC
few	TRBJ2-1	TRBD2	TRBV29-1	CSVAQGGGLSYNEQFF	TGCAGCGTTGCCCAGGGCGGGGGTCTCTCCTACAATGAGCAGTTCTTC
NA	TRBJ1-1	NA	TRBV5-1	CASSLQAPLTNTEAFF	TGCGCCAGCAGCTTGCAGGCCCCGCTAACGAACACTGAAGCTTTCTTT
NA	TRBJ2-1	TRBD1	TRBV7-2	CASSPVGGREQFF	TGTGCCAGCAGCCCGGTAGGGGGCAGGGAGCAGTTCTTC
NA	TRBJ1-2	TRBD1	TRBV9	CASSGWTGVNYGYTF	TGTGCCAGCAGCGGCTGGACAGGAGTTAACTATGGCTACACCTTC
NA	TRBJ1-5	TRBD1	TRBV30	CAWSRPGGLQPQHF	TGTGCCTGGAGTCGTCCAGGGGGCCTACAGCCCCAGCATTTT
NA	TRBJ1-6	NA	TRBV18	CASSLREMRESPLHF	TGTGCCAGCTCGCTACGTGAGATGAGGGAATCACCCCTCCACTTT
NA	TRBJ2-7	NA	TRBV27	CASSLGGSYEQYF	TGTGCCAGCAGTTTAGGCGGTTCCTACGAGCAGTACTTC
NA	TRBJ2-1	TRBD2	TRBV3-1/TRBV3-2	CASSQDMGTNYNEQFF	TGTGCCAGCAGCCAAGACATGGGGACTAACTACAATGAGCAGTTCTTC
NA	TRBJ1-3	NA	TRBV25-1	CASSERNGNTIYF	TGTGCCAGCAGTGAGCGGAATGGAAACACCATATATTTT
NA	TRBJ1-4	TRBD1	TRBV5-1	CASSRDRGGDEKLFF	TGCGCCAGCAGCCGCGACAGGGGTGGTGATGAAAAACTGTTTTTT
NA	TRBJ2-3	TRBD2	TRBV6-2/TRBV6-3	CASSPAGSSGGATDTQYF	TGTGCCAGCAGTCCGGCAGGGTCTAGCGGGGGGGCCACAGATACGCAGTATTTT
NA	TRBJ2-2	NA	TRBV6-5	CAREGGWGTGELFF	TGTGCCAGGGAAGGGGGATGGGGCACCGGGGAGCTGTTTTTT
NA	TRBJ2-7	NA	TRBV7-2	CASSVDWNTYEQYF	TGTGCCAGCAGCGTCGACTGGAATACCTACGAGCAGTACTTC
NA	TRBJ1-2	TRBD1	TRBV7-9	CASSREDRVNGYTF	TGTGCCAGCAGCCGCGAGGACAGGGTTAATGGCTACACCTTC
once	TRBJ1-5	NA	TRBV7-2	CASSSNGPNSNQPQHF	TGTGCCAGCAGCAGTAACGGTCCTAATAGCAATCAGCCCCAGCATTTT
NA	TRBJ2-1	TRBD2	TRBV10-1	CASSEGTSGNEQFF	TGCGCCAGCAGTGAGGGGACTAGCGGTAATGAGCAGTTCTTC
NA	TRBJ2-1	TRBD1	TRBV10-2	CASQAQGGVANEQFF	TGCGCCAGTCAGGCACAGGGGGGAGTAGCAAATGAGCAGTTCTTC
NA	TRBJ1-1	TRBD1	TRBV9	CASSPRDRGREAFF	TGTGCCAGCAGCCCCCGGGACAGGGGGCGTGAAGCTTTCTTT
few	TRBJ2-3	NA	TRBV4-1	CASSLRLGASDTQYF	TGCGCCAGCAGCCTACGTCTGGGGGCGTCAGATACGCAGTATTTT
NA	TRBJ2-7	NA	TRBV10-3	CAISEPRDKYEQYF	TGTGCCATCAGTGAGCCCCGGGACAAATACGAGCAGTACTTC
NA	TRBJ2-7	NA	TRBV9	CASSETLEQSYEQYF	TGTGCCAGCAGCGAGACACTAGAACAGTCCTACGAGCAGTACTTC
NA	TRBJ2-3	NA	TRBV5-8	CASSLVRYTQYF	TGTGCCAGCAGCTTGGTCAGGTATACGCAGTATTTT
once	TRBJ1-2	TRBD1	TRBV7-9	CASSLAGTGLGENYGYTF	TGTGCCAGCAGCTTAGCCGGGACAGGGCTTGGAGAAAACTATGGCTACACCTTC
NA	TRBJ1-5	NA	TRBV10-1	CASSESRGISNQPQHF	TGCGCCAGCAGTGAGTCCAGGGGAATTAGCAATCAGCCCCAGCATTTT
NA	TRBJ2-5	NA	TRBV28	CASGPTVKETQYF	TGTGCCAGCGGGCCGACCGTCAAAGAGACCCAGTACTTC
many	TRBJ2-5	NA	TRBV7-2	CASSFSQGQETQYF	TGTGCCAGCAGCTTTAGCCAGGGGCAAGAGACCCAGTACTTC
NA	TRBJ1-6	NA	TRBV5-1	CASSLELNSPLHF	TGCGCCAGCAGCTTGGAATTAAATTCACCCCTCCACTTT
NA	TRBJ2-1	NA	TRBV4-1	CASSQEWSGYNEQFF	TGCGCCAGCAGCCAAGAGTGGAGTGGATACAATGAGCAGTTCTTC
NA	TRBJ2-7	NA	TRBV6-5	CASTPFLTFSYEQYF	TGTGCCAGCACCCCATTCCTGACATTCTCCTACGAGCAGTACTTC